The next 15 T cell receptor beta chains were all read from a single sample in a study of sequential checkpoint blockade in melanoma. The assay was immunoSEQ multiplex PCR, and TCRdb's table has in-frame clones only and misses some. The repertoire holds 10,000 to 15,000 clones, with roughly 80% as singletons. Treatment specified: randomized to nivolumab then ipilimumab (arm A) or the reverse (arm B). Sequenced here: CD8+ T cells sorted from blood (inferred from file names), sampled from a patient given nivolumab and ipilimumab in sequence. These receptors all come from a human donor with melanoma.

This chain joins TRBV2 and TRBJ2-2; no firm D call. V lost 0 bases and J lost 6, with 8 bases in between. The germline V gene has CDR1 SNHLY and CDR2 FYNNEI. CDR3 length equals 14 residues. CDR3 bases: TGTGCCAGCAGTGAAGCGCGCCTTCCCGGGGAGCTGTTTTTT. It encodes CASSEARLPGELFF.

This rearrangement joins TRBV4-3 to TRBJ2-7; TRBD1 aligns across 9 bases. CDR1 and CDR2 from the germline V gene are LGHNA and YSLEER. CDR3 length equals 15 residues. The V gene end was trimmed by 4 bases and the J gene end by 4 bases; junction bases not matched to a gene: 8. The CDR3 region has the DNA TGCGCCAGCAGCCGAACCGGGACAGGGCCATACGAGCAGTACTTC. Its translation is CASSRTGTGPYEQYF.

The J gene is TRBJ1-1, the V gene TRBV19; D unclear. Trimming took off 4 bases at V and 0 bases at J, with 15 bases between the two ends. CDR1 is LNHDA and CDR2 is SQIVND in the germline V gene (reference sequence). The CDR3 contains 16 residues. The CDR3 bases are TGTGCCAGTAGTAAGGGCGTCCGGGAAATGAACACTGAAGCTTTCTTT. It codes for CASSKGVREMNTEAFF.

This chain connects TRBV6-5 to TRBJ2-7, with D tentatively TRBD2 (6 bases). CDR1 is MNHEY, CDR2 SVGAGI, per germline. This CDR3 is built from 12 residues. Trimming stripped 10 bases from V and 1 base from J, with 11 bases between. CDR3 sequence (DNA): TGTGCCACACTGGGACTTTCCTACGAGCAGTACTTC. It codes for CATLGLSYEQYF.

This chain links TRBV6-1 with TRBJ1-2; no firm D call. The CDR3 consists of 11 residues. CDR1 and CDR2 (germline): MNHNS, SASEGT. The V end lost 5 bases, the J end lost 5 bases, and 6 bases lay between the germline ends. The CDR3 loop reads CASSSVYGYTF. The DNA for the CDR3 is TGTGCCAGCAGTTCCGTTTATGGCTACACCTTC.

The J gene is TRBJ2-1, the V gene TRBV4-1, with TRBD2 matching 8 bases. Unmatched junction bases numbered 11, after V lost 2 bases and J lost 5 bases. Germline loops: CDR1 MGHRA, CDR2 YSYEKL. This CDR3 region has 17 residues. The CDR3 sequence: CASSQKLLSGANNEQFF. CDR3 coding DNA: TGCGCCAGCAGCCAAAAGCTCCTTAGCGGGGCCAACAATGAGCAGTTCTTC.

CDR3 in amino acids: CASSPPTGTGIHEQFF. Here the CDR3 DNA reads TGTGCCAGCAGCCCTCCGACCGGGACAGGGATCCATGAGCAGTTCTTC. The chain couples TRBV9 to TRBJ2-1; 9 bases map to TRBD1. Germline CDR1 is SGDLS and CDR2 is YYNGEE. The CDR3 runs to 16 residues. V gave up 4 bases and J gave up 8 bases; unmatched junction bases: 13.

The chain is built from TRBV12-2 and TRBJ1-2. TRBV12-2 is reported as a pseudogene. The CDR3 is made up of 17 amino acids. This chain's CDR3 is CASRAFETPRKIYGYTF. The CDR3 DNA is TGTGCAAGTCGCGCATTCGAGACTCCACGAAAGATCTATGGCTACACCTTC.

This rearrangement joins TRBV5-4 to TRBJ1-1; D might be TRBD1 (6 bases). Germline loops: CDR1 SGHNT, CDR2 YYREEE (reference sequence). V was clipped by 3 bases and J by 5 bases, with 11 bases between them. The CDR3 spans 13 residues. The CDR3 loop is CASSYRGGTEAFF. DNA of the CDR3: TGTGCCAGCAGCTATAGGGGGGGGACTGAAGCTTTCTTT.

The V call is TRBV27, the J call TRBJ1-5; 9 bases are a match to TRBD1. The germline gives CDR1 MNHEY, CDR2 SMNVEV (reference sequence). With V trimmed by 5 bases and J by 3 bases, 11 bases remained unmatched. The CDR3 length is 17 residues. CDR3: CASSTIWRDRVNQPQHF. The CDR3 nucleotides are TGTGCCAGCAGTACTATATGGCGGGACAGGGTCAATCAGCCCCAGCATTTT.

V gene TRBV2 combines with J gene TRBJ2-1; a possible D gene is TRBD2 (5 bases). The CDR3 loop spans 15 amino acids. The V end was cut by 4 bases, the J end by 9 bases, with 19 bases between. Germline loops: CDR1 SNHLY, CDR2 FYNNEI. CDR3 amino acids: CASSGGDTPWGEQFF. The CDR3 nucleotides read TGTGCCAGCAGTGGGGGAGACACACCTTGGGGTGAGCAGTTCTTC.

The rearrangement uses TRBV7-3 and TRBJ2-1; 8 bases are shared with TRBD2. This CDR3 comprises 15 residues. Unmatched junction bases numbered 5, after V lost 4 bases and J lost 3 bases. CDR1 is SGHTA and CDR2 is FQGTGA in the germline V gene. The CDR3 region is CASSYLAGGYNEQFF. The DNA of the CDR3 is TGTGCCAGCAGCTATCTAGCGGGCGGCTACAATGAGCAGTTCTTC.

The chain is built from TRBV14 and TRBJ2-3; 10 nucleotides line up with TRBD2. CDR1 is SGHDN, CDR2 FVKESK, per germline. V gave up 2 bases and J gave up 0 bases; unmatched junction bases: 5. This CDR3 comprises 17 residues. This CDR3 reads CASSQRTSGPSTDTQYF. The CDR3 DNA is TGTGCCAGCAGCCAAAGGACTAGCGGCCCTAGCACAGATACGCAGTATTTT. Complete variable domain (other parts from reference TRBV14 and TRBJ2-3): EAGVTQFPSHSVIEKGQTVTLRCDPISGHDNLYWYRRVMGKEIKFLLHFVKESKQDESGMPNNRFLAERTGGTYSTLKVQPAELEDSGVYFCASSQRTSGPSTDTQYFGPGTRLTVL.

The rearrangement joins TRBV9 to TRBJ2-7; 8 nucleotides match TRBD2. Germline CDR1 reads SGDLS; CDR2 reads YYNGEE. V lost 4 bases and J lost 3; bases outside the gene matches: 6. This CDR3 has 14 residues. Here the CDR3 DNA reads TGTGCCAGCAGCCCCTACGGGGGGGGCTACGAGCAGTACTTC. This translates into CASSPYGGGYEQYF.

V usage is TRBV7-9 and J usage is TRBJ2-2; the match to TRBD1 covers 7 bases. The CDR3 contains 17 residues. Looked up from germline, CDR1 is SEHNR and CDR2 is FQNEAQ (reference sequence). The J segment lost 0 bases and the V segment lost 6 bases, leaving 10 bases of the junction unmatched. The CDR3 sequence: CASSLGAGQANTGELFF. As DNA, the CDR3 is TGTGCCAGCAGTCTCGGGGCCGGACAGGCGAACACCGGGGAGCTGTTTTTT.